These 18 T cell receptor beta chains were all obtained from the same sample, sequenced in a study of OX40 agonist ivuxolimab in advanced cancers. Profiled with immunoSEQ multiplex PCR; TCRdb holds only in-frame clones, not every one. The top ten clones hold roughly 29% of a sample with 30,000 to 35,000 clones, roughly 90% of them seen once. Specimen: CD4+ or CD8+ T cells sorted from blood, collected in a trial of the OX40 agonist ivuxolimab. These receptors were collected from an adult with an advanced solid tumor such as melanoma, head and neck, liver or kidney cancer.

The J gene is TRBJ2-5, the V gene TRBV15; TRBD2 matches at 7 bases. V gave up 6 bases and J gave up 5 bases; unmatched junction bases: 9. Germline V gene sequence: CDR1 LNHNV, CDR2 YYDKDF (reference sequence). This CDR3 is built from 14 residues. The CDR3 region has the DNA TGTGCCACCAGTCCTTTTGGGGGAGGGGAGACCCAGTACTTC. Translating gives CATSPFGGGETQYF.

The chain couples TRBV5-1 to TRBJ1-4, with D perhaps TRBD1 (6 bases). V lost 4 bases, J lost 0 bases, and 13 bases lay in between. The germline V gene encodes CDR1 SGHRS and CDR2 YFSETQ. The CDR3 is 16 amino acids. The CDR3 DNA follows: TGCGCCAGCAGCCTGGTAGGACAGACAACTAATGAAAAACTGTTTTTT. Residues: CASSLVGQTTNEKLFF.

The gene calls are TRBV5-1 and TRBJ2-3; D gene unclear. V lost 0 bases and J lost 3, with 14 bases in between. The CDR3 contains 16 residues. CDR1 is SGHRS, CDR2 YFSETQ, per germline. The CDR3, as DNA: TGCGCCAGCAGCTTGGGCGCGGTTTATGGGACAGATACGCAGTATTTT. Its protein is CASSLGAVYGTDTQYF.

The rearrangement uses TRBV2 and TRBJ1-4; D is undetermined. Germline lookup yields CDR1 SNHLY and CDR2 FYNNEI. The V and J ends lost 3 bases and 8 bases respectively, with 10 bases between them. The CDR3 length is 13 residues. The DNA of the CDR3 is TGTGCCAGCAGTGAGCGGGCCAGGGAAAAACTGTTTTTT. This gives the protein CASSERAREKLFF.

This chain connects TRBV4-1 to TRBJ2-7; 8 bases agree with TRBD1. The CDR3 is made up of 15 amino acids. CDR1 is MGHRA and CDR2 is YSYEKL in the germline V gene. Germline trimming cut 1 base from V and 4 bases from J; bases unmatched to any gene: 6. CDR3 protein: CASSQGGQGAYEQYF. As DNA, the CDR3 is TGCGCCAGCAGCCAAGGGGGGCAGGGGGCTTACGAGCAGTACTTC.

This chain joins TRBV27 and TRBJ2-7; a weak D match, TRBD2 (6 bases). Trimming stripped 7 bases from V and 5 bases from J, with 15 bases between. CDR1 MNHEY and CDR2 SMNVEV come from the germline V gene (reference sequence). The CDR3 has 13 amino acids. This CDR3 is CASTFGGANEQYF. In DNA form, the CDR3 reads TGTGCCAGCACCTTTGGAGGGGCCAACGAGCAGTACTTC.

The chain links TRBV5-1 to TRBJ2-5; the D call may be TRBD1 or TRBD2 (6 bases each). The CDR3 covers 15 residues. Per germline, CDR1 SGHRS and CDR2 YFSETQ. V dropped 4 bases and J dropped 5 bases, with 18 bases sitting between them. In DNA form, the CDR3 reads TGCGCCAGCAGCCCTATGGGGGGCGGTGTGGAGACCCAGTACTTC. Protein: CASSPMGGGVETQYF.

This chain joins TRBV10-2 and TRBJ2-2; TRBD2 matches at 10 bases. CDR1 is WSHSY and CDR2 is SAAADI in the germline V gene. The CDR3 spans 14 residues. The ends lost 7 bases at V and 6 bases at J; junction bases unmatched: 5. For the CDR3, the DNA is TGCGCCAGCACCGGGACTAGCGAGGCCGGGGAGCTGTTTTTT. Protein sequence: CASTGTSEAGELFF.

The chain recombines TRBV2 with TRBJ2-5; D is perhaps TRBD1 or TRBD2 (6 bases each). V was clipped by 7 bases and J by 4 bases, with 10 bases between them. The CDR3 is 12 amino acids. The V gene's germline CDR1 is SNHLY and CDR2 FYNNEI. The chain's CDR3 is CASTGGGETQYF. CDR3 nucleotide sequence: TGTGCCAGCACCGGGGGCGGAGAGACCCAGTACTTC.

CDR3 region: CASSDWGANVLTF. CDR3 DNA: TGTGCCAGCAGTGACTGGGGGGCCAACGTCCTGACTTTC. J is TRBJ2-6 and V is TRBV25-1; no clear D gene. The germline CDR1 and CDR2 sequences are MGHDK and SYGVNS. With 3 bases removed from V and 4 bases from J, the gap between germline ends came to 4 bases. The CDR3 runs to 13 residues.

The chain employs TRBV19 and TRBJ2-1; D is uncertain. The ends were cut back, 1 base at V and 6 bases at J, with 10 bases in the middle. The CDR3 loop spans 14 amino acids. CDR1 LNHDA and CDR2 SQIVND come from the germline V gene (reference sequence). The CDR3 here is CASSIAASLNEQFF. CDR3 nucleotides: TGTGCCAGTAGTATAGCGGCCAGTCTCAATGAGCAGTTCTTC.

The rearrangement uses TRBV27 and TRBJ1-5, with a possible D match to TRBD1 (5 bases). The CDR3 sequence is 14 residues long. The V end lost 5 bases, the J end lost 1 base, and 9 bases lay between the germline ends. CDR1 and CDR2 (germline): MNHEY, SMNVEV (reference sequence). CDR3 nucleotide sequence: TGTGCCAGCAGTCAATGGGACAGCAATCAGCCCCAGCATTTT. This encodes CASSQWDSNQPQHF.

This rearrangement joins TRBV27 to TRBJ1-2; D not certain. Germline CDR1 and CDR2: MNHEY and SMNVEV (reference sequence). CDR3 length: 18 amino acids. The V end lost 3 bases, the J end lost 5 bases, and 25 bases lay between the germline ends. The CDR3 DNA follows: TGTGCCAGCAGTTTGAGTGTTAGTGGGGATTCCAAAGGGTATGGCTACACCTTC. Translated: CASSLSVSGDSKGYGYTF.

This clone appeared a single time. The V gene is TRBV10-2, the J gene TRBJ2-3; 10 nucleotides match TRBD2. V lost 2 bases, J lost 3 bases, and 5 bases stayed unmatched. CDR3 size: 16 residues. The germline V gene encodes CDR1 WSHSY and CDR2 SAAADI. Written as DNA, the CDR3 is TGCGCCAGCAGTGAGCAGTCTAGCGGGAGAACAGATACGCAGTATTTT. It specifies CASSEQSSGRTDTQYF.

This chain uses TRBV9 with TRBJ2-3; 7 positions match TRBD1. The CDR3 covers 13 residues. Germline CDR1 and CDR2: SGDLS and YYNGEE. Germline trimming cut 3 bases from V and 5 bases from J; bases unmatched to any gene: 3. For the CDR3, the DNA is TGTGCCAGCAGCGCAGGGGGTGGAGATACGCAGTATTTT. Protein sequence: CASSAGGGDTQYF.

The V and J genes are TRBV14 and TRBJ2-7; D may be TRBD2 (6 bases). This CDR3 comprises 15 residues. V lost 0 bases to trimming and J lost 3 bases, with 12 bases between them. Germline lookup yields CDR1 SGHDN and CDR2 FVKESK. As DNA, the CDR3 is TGTGCCAGCAGCCAAGATCCGGGAGCGCGCTACGAGCAGTACTTC. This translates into CASSQDPGARYEQYF.

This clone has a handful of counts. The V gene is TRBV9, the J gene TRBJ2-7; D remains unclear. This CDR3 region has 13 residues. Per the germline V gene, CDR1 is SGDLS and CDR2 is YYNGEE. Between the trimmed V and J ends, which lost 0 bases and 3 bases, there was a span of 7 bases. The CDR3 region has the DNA TGTGCCAGCAGCGTAGGGCAGGACTACGAGCAGTACTTC. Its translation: CASSVGQDYEQYF. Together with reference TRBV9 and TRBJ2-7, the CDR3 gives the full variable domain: DSGVTQTPKHLITATGQRVTLRCSPRSGDLSVYWYQQSLDQGLQFLIQYYNGEERAKGNILERFSAQQFPDLHSELNLSSLELGDSALYFCASSVGQDYEQYFGPGTRLTVT.

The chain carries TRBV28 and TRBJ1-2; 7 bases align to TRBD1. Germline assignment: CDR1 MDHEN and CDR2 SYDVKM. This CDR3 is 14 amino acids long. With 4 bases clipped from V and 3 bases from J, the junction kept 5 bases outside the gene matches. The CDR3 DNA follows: TGTGCCAGCAGTTCCCGGGACAGCTACTATGGCTACACCTTC. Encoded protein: CASSSRDSYYGYTF.